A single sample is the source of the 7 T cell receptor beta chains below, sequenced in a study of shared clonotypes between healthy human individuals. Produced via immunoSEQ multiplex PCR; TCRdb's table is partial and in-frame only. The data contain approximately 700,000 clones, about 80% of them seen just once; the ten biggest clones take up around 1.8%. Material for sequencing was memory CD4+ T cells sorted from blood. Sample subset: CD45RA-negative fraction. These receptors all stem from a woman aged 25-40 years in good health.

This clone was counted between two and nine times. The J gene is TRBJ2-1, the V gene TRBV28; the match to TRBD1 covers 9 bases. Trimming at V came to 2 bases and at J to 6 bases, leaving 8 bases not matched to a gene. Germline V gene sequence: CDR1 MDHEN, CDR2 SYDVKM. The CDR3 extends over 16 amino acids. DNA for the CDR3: TGTGCCAGCAGTTTACTTCCGGGACAGGGACCCAATGAGCAGTTCTTC. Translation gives CASSLLPGQGPNEQFF.

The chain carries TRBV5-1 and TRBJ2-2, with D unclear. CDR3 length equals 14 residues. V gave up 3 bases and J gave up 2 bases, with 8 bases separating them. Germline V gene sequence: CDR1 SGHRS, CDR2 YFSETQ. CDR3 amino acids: CASSSHPNTGELFF. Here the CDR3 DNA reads TGCGCCAGCAGCTCCCACCCTAACACCGGGGAGCTGTTTTTT.

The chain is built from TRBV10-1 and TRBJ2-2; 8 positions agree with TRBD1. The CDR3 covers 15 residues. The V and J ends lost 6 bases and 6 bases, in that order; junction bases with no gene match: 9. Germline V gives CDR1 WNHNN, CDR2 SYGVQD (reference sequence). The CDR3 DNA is TGCGCCAGCAGCCTGGGACAGGCGGGTTCCGGGGAGCTGTTTTTT. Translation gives CASSLGQAGSGELFF.

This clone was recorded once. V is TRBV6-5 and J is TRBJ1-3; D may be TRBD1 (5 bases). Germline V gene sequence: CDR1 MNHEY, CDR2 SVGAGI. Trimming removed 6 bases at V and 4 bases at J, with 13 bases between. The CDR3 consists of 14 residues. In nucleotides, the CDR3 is TGTGCCAGCAGGAACGGGGGGGTCGGAAACACCATATATTTT. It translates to CASRNGGVGNTIYF.

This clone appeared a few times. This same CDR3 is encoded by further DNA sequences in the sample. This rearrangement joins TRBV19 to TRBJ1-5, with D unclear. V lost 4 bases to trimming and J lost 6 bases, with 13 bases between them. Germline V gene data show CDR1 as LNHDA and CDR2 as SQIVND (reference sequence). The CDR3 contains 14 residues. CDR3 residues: CASSRAVGFQPQHF. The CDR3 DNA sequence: TGTGCCAGTAGTAGAGCGGTCGGGTTTCAGCCCCAGCATTTT. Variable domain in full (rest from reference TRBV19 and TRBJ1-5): DGGITQSPKYLFRKEGQNVTLSCEQNLNHDAMYWYRQDPGQGLRLIYYSQIVNDFQKGDIAEGYSVSREKKESFPLTVTSAQKNPTAFYLCASSRAVGFQPQHFGDGTRLSIL.

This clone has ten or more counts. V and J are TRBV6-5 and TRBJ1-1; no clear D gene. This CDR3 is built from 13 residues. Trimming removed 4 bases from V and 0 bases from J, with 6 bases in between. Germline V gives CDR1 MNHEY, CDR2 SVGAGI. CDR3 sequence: CASSSTVNTEAFF. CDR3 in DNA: TGTGCCAGCAGTTCCACAGTGAACACTGAAGCTTTCTTT.

The CDR3 spells CAWSDLAKNIQYF. DNA for the CDR3: TGTGCCTGGAGTGACCTAGCCAAAAACATTCAGTACTTC. This rearrangement joins TRBV30 to TRBJ2-4; no definite D call. The germline CDR1 and CDR2 sequences are GTSNPN and SVGIG (reference sequence). This CDR3 region has 13 residues. The V and J ends lost 1 base and 0 bases respectively, with 4 bases between them. Looking up the rest from reference TRBV30 and TRBJ2-4 gives the full variable domain: SQTIHQWPATLVQPVGSPLSLECTVEGTSNPNLYWYRQAAGRGLQLLFYSVGIGQISSEVPQNLSASRPQDRQFILSSKKLLLSDSGFYLCAWSDLAKNIQYFGAGTRLSVL.